These T cell receptor beta chains were read from a single sample in a study of blood T cell repertoires in COVID-19. Some clones are missing from TCRdb's copy, which holds only in-frame ones; the method was immunoSEQ multiplex PCR. The table lists about 300,000 clones, around 86% of them singletons, with over 9.5% in the top ten. Sequences were obtained from PBMCs or T cells enriched from blood (not recorded which). These receptor sequences come from a woman in her late teens or twenties who had recovered from COVID-19. CDR3s include the opening cysteine and the closing phenylalanine or tryptophan. The D gene is left open where the match is weak. Size is stated for part of the rows, as once, few or many counts, or as a class when the clone is expanded.

d_gene: -
j_gene: TRBJ1-6
v_gene: TRBV5-6
abundance: -
CDR3aa: CASSYSRREDNSPLHF
CDR3nt: TGTGCCAGCAGCTACTCACGACGGGAGGATAATTCACCCCTCCACTTT

d_gene: TRBD1
j_gene: TRBJ1-2
v_gene: TRBV9
abundance: -
CDR3aa: CASSVGQGRGGYTF
CDR3nt: TGTGCCAGCAGCGTGGGACAGGGGCGCGGTGGCTACACCTTC

d_gene: TRBD1
j_gene: TRBJ1-1
v_gene: TRBV18
abundance: -
CDR3aa: CASSSTGLDTEAFF
CDR3nt: TGTGCCAGCTCATCGACAGGGCTGGACACTGAAGCTTTCTTT

d_gene: -
j_gene: TRBJ2-5
v_gene: TRBV7-9
abundance: -
CDR3aa: CASSQDREQETQYF
CDR3nt: TGTGCCAGCAGCCAAGATCGGGAGCAAGAGACCCAGTACTTC

d_gene: TRBD1
j_gene: TRBJ1-1
v_gene: TRBV5-1
abundance: -
CDR3aa: CASSPETGKDTEAFF
CDR3nt: TGCGCCAGCAGCCCCGAGACAGGGAAGGACACTGAAGCTTTCTTT

d_gene: TRBD2
j_gene: TRBJ2-3
v_gene: TRBV2
abundance: once
CDR3aa: CASSEARGGAGDTQYF
CDR3nt: TGTGCCAGCAGTGAAGCGCGCGGGGGGGCCGGGGATACGCAGTATTTT

d_gene: -
j_gene: TRBJ2-2
v_gene: TRBV11-1
abundance: -
CDR3aa: CASSLERGRELFF
CDR3nt: TGTGCCAGCAGCTTAGAACGGGGGAGGGAGCTGTTTTTT

d_gene: -
j_gene: TRBJ1-6
v_gene: TRBV18
abundance: -
CDR3aa: CASSRLHGNSPLHF
CDR3nt: TGTGCCAGCTCACGACTACACGGGAATTCACCCCTCCACTTT

d_gene: TRBD1
j_gene: TRBJ2-7
v_gene: TRBV6-5
abundance: -
CDR3aa: CASSYLGQFYEQYF
CDR3nt: TGTGCCAGCAGTTACTTGGGACAGTTCTACGAGCAGTACTTC

d_gene: TRBD2
j_gene: TRBJ2-7
v_gene: TRBV5-1
abundance: -
CDR3aa: CASSLIAGGPSEQYF
CDR3nt: TGCGCCAGCAGCTTGATAGCGGGAGGGCCGAGTGAGCAGTACTTC

d_gene: -
j_gene: TRBJ1-2
v_gene: TRBV12-3/TRBV12-4
abundance: few
CDR3aa: CASSKENYGYTF
CDR3nt: TGTGCCAGCAGCAAGGAGAACTATGGCTACACCTTC

d_gene: TRBD2
j_gene: TRBJ2-3
v_gene: TRBV4-1
abundance: -
CDR3aa: CASSQVGAGADTQYF
CDR3nt: TGCGCCAGCAGCCAAGTAGGAGCGGGAGCAGATACGCAGTATTTT

d_gene: -
j_gene: TRBJ2-7
v_gene: TRBV6-5
abundance: -
CDR3aa: CASRNTYSYEQYF
CDR3nt: TGTGCCAGCAGAAATACCTACTCCTACGAGCAGTACTTC

d_gene: -
j_gene: TRBJ2-3
v_gene: TRBV6-1
abundance: -
CDR3aa: CASSETGDPWDTQYF
CDR3nt: TGTGCCAGCAGTGAAACGGGGGACCCCTGGGATACGCAGTATTTT

d_gene: TRBD1
j_gene: TRBJ1-6
v_gene: TRBV27
abundance: -
CDR3aa: CASSFDRANNSPLHF
CDR3nt: TGTGCCAGCAGTTTTGACAGGGCCAATAATTCACCCCTCCACTTT

d_gene: TRBD2
j_gene: TRBJ2-7
v_gene: TRBV7-2
abundance: few
CDR3aa: CASRPGSGGFYEQYF
CDR3nt: TGTGCCAGCAGACCTGGAAGCGGGGGGTTCTACGAGCAGTACTTC

d_gene: TRBD2
j_gene: TRBJ2-2
v_gene: TRBV6-4
abundance: -
CDR3aa: CASGLADTGELFF
CDR3nt: TGTGCCAGCGGACTAGCGGACACCGGGGAGCTGTTTTTT

d_gene: -
j_gene: TRBJ2-7
v_gene: TRBV3-1/TRBV3-2
abundance: -
CDR3aa: CASSHLSRGSEEQYF
CDR3nt: TGTGCCAGCAGCCACCTCTCACGGGGTTCGGAGGAGCAGTACTTC

d_gene: TRBD2
j_gene: TRBJ2-2
v_gene: TRBV13
abundance: -
CDR3aa: CASSGTSGRNTGELFF
CDR3nt: TGTGCCAGCAGCGGTACTAGCGGGAGAAACACCGGGGAGCTGTTTTTT

d_gene: -
j_gene: TRBJ1-2
v_gene: TRBV28
abundance: -
CDR3aa: CASSPGAGFYGYTF
CDR3nt: TGTGCCAGCAGCCCCGGGGCGGGATTTTATGGCTACACCTTC

d_gene: -
j_gene: TRBJ1-2
v_gene: TRBV11-2
abundance: -
CDR3aa: CASSPSAGDYGYTF
CDR3nt: TGTGCCAGCAGCCCATCCGCGGGGGACTATGGCTACACCTTC

d_gene: TRBD2
j_gene: TRBJ2-3
v_gene: TRBV2
abundance: -
CDR3aa: CASSGILAGNTQYF
CDR3nt: TGTGCCAGCAGTGGGATACTAGCGGGAAATACGCAGTATTTT

d_gene: -
j_gene: TRBJ2-1
v_gene: TRBV4-1
abundance: -
CDR3aa: CASSQDGHYNEQFF
CDR3nt: TGCGCCAGCAGCCAAGATGGACACTACAATGAGCAGTTCTTC

d_gene: -
j_gene: TRBJ2-4
v_gene: TRBV18
abundance: -
CDR3aa: CASSPPVTGENIQYF
CDR3nt: TGTGCCAGCTCACCACCGGTTACGGGAGAAAACATTCAGTACTTC

d_gene: TRBD1
j_gene: TRBJ2-7
v_gene: TRBV5-6
abundance: -
CDR3aa: CASSPGTGASGDEQYF
CDR3nt: TGTGCCAGCAGTCCCGGGACAGGGGCTTCAGGTGACGAGCAGTACTTC

d_gene: TRBD1
j_gene: TRBJ1-4
v_gene: TRBV7-3
abundance: -
CDR3aa: CASSTGAGEKLFF
CDR3nt: TGTGCCAGCAGTACAGGGGCAGGGGAAAAACTGTTTTTT

d_gene: -
j_gene: TRBJ1-2
v_gene: TRBV3-1/TRBV3-2
abundance: -
CDR3aa: CASSQGQALNYGYTF
CDR3nt: TGTGCCAGCAGCCAAGGACAGGCCCTAAACTATGGCTACACCTTC

d_gene: TRBD1
j_gene: TRBJ2-6
v_gene: TRBV24-1
abundance: -
CDR3aa: CATSANLGTASISGANVLTF
CDR3nt: TGTGCCACCAGTGCCAACTTGGGGACAGCCTCGATCTCTGGGGCCAACGTCCTGACTTTC

d_gene: TRBD1
j_gene: TRBJ2-1
v_gene: TRBV28
abundance: -
CDR3aa: CASSLPGTVANEQFF
CDR3nt: TGTGCCAGCAGTTTACCCGGGACAGTAGCGAATGAGCAGTTCTTC

d_gene: -
j_gene: TRBJ2-7
v_gene: TRBV12-3/TRBV12-4
abundance: -
CDR3aa: CASSLAGLEQYF
CDR3nt: TGTGCCAGCAGTTTGGCGGGGCTTGAGCAGTACTTC

d_gene: -
j_gene: TRBJ2-1
v_gene: TRBV13
abundance: -
CDR3aa: CASSFRYNEQFF
CDR3nt: TGTGCCAGCAGCTTCAGATACAATGAGCAGTTCTTC

d_gene: -
j_gene: TRBJ1-1
v_gene: TRBV27
abundance: -
CDR3aa: CASSSRTLNTEAFF
CDR3nt: TGTGCCAGCAGTTCGCGGACACTGAACACTGAAGCTTTCTTT

d_gene: -
j_gene: TRBJ1-4
v_gene: TRBV30
abundance: -
CDR3aa: CAWTNPRGEKLFF
CDR3nt: TGTGCCTGGACCAACCCACGGGGTGAAAAACTGTTTTTT

d_gene: -
j_gene: TRBJ1-5
v_gene: TRBV5-5
abundance: -
CDR3aa: CASSLVGGDSNQPQHF
CDR3nt: TGTGCCAGCAGCTTGGTTGGGGGGGATAGCAATCAGCCCCAGCATTTT

d_gene: -
j_gene: TRBJ2-2
v_gene: TRBV4-1
abundance: -
CDR3aa: CASSHQDRDTGELFF
CDR3nt: TGCGCCAGCAGCCACCAAGACAGAGACACCGGGGAGCTGTTTTTT

d_gene: -
j_gene: TRBJ1-6
v_gene: TRBV12-5
abundance: -
CDR3aa: CASGFLHPGSGSPLHF
CDR3nt: TGTGCTAGTGGTTTCCTACACCCTGGGAGCGGTTCACCCCTCCACTTT

d_gene: TRBD2
j_gene: TRBJ2-5
v_gene: TRBV5-1
abundance: few
CDR3aa: CASSLTSGGLGETQYF
CDR3nt: TGCGCCAGCAGCCTTACTAGCGGGGGGCTCGGTGAGACCCAGTACTTC

d_gene: -
j_gene: TRBJ1-6
v_gene: TRBV5-1
abundance: many
CDR3aa: CASSLTGDNSPLHF
CDR3nt: TGCGCCAGCAGCTTAACAGGTGATAATTCACCCCTCCACTTT

d_gene: TRBD1
j_gene: TRBJ1-5
v_gene: TRBV9
abundance: -
CDR3aa: CASSAWDRSNQPQHF
CDR3nt: TGTGCCAGCAGCGCCTGGGACAGAAGCAATCAGCCCCAGCATTTT

d_gene: TRBD1
j_gene: TRBJ1-2
v_gene: TRBV6-5
abundance: -
CDR3aa: CASSFTLTGGNGYTF
CDR3nt: TGTGCCAGCAGTTTTACCCTGACAGGGGGCAATGGCTACACCTTC